The 23 T cell receptor beta chains below come from one sample, sequenced in a study of low-dose radiotherapy and immunotherapy resistance in tumors. TRAV- and TRBV-specific primers, spanning alpha and beta chains, primed first-strand cDNA. The authors ran around 20 PCR cycles to amplify TCRs with a constant-region primer and V-primer adapter. One entry per CDR3 protein, called by TCRdb with MiXCR from the reads. The sample holds about 9,800 distinct CDR3 sequences, approximately 40% seen once. The receptor set was obtained from a human donor with advanced metastatic prostate, ovarian, gallbladder or colorectal cancer (not recorded which). This table probably holds off-target reads from a library built for another chain.

This clonotype is deemed medium-sized. The V and J genes are TRBV5-4 and TRBJ2-7, with 9 bases aligning to TRBD1. Germline CDR1 and CDR2: SGHNT and YYREEE (reference sequence). The J segment lost 1 base and the V segment lost 7 bases, leaving 9 bases of the junction unmatched. CDR3 length: 15 residues. CDR3 in amino acids: CASSGGQGQSYEQYF. CDR3 nucleotide sequence: TGTGCCAGCTCCGGGGGACAGGGACAATCCTACGAGCAGTACTTC.

This clonotype was seen a few times. The gene calls are TRBV7-9 and TRBJ2-3, with 8 bases identical to TRBD2. The V gene's germline CDR1 is SEHNR and CDR2 FQNEAQ (reference sequence). The CDR3 has 14 residues. V was clipped by 4 bases and J by 5 bases; unmatched bases: 5. The CDR3 coding sequence is TGTGCCAGCAGCTCGGGACTAGACGGAGATACGCAGTATTTT. It yields the protein CASSSGLDGDTQYF.

This chain connects TRBV7-3 to TRBJ2-1; perhaps TRBD2 as D (5 bases). The V gene's germline CDR1 is SGHTA and CDR2 FQGTGA. V lost 6 bases and J 7 bases, leaving 13 bases between the germline ends. This CDR3 is 13 amino acids long. The CDR3, as DNA: TGTGCCAGCAGTTCAGGAGGTGGGAATGAGCAGTTCTTC. This sequence encodes CASSSGGGNEQFF.

The genes are TRBV11-1 and TRBJ2-1; 8 nucleotides line up with TRBD2. J lost 4 bases, V lost 7 bases, and 12 bases had no gene match. There are 16 residues in the CDR3. Germline-derived CDR1 and CDR2 are SGHAT and FQDESV (reference sequence). This CDR3 reads CASTLAHGGGYNEQFF. The CDR3 region has the DNA TGTGCCAGCACCCTAGCTCACGGGGGGGGTTACAATGAGCAGTTCTTC.

The chain combines TRBV12-3 or TRBV12-4 with TRBJ1-1; D may be TRBD1 (5 bases). CDR3 length: 13 residues. V was clipped by 5 bases and J by 1 base, with 8 bases between them. CDR3 amino acids: CASSTQGNTEAFF. CDR3 sequence (DNA): TGTGCCAGCAGTACCCAGGGGAACACTGAAGCTTTCTTT.

The chain couples TRBV6-1 to TRBJ2-1; D is undetermined. V was shortened by 8 bases and J by 3 bases, with 11 bases between the two germline ends. The CDR3 is 13 amino acids. Germline values: CDR1 MNHNS, CDR2 SASEGT. Here the CDR3 reads CASRARSYNEQFF. The DNA for the CDR3 is TGTGCCAGCCGGGCTAGAAGCTACAATGAGCAGTTCTTC.

The gene calls are TRBV7-2 and TRBJ2-1; D call uncertain. The CDR3 has 12 residues. V gave up 1 base and J gave up 9 bases, with 7 bases separating them. Per germline, CDR1 SGHTA and CDR2 FQGNSA. In nucleotides, the CDR3 is TGTGCCAGCAGCTTAGTGGTCAGTGAGCAGTTCTTC. Translation gives CASSLVVSEQFF.

This clonotype appeared a few times. The chain carries TRBV5-5 and TRBJ1-1; D unresolved. CDR3 length: 13 amino acids. Germline CDR1 is SGHKS and CDR2 is YYEKEE (reference sequence). The V and J ends lost 0 bases and 0 bases respectively, with 3 bases between them. CDR3: CASSLGVNTEAFF. The DNA for the CDR3 is TGTGCCAGCAGCTTGGGTGTGAACACTGAAGCTTTCTTT. Full variable domain (remainder filled in from reference TRBV5-5 and TRBJ1-1): DAGVTQSPTHLIKTRGQQVTLRCSPISGHKSVSWYQQVLGQGPQFIFQYYEKEERGRGNFPDRFSARQFPNYSSELNVNALLLGDSALYLCASSLGVNTEAFFGQGTRLTVV.

V and J are TRBV6-6 and TRBJ2-1; the D call may be TRBD1 or TRBD2 (5 bases each). Germline V lookup: CDR1 MNHNY, CDR2 SVGAGI (reference sequence). V shed 8 bases and J shed 5 bases, with 13 bases lying between them. CDR3 length: 13 amino acids. Here the CDR3 DNA reads TGTGCCAGCGAGGGACGCGTCAACAATGAGCAGTTCTTC. As protein: CASEGRVNNEQFF.

This sequence joins TRBV28 and TRBJ2-7; D gene ambiguous. Germline CDR1 reads MDHEN; CDR2 reads SYDVKM. This CDR3 has 14 amino acids. With 4 bases removed from V and 0 bases from J, the gap between germline ends came to 10 bases. The CDR3 DNA follows: TGTGCCAGCAGTTCCCCCCGGGTCTCCTACGAGCAGTACTTC. This sequence encodes CASSSPRVSYEQYF. Filled out from reference TRBV28 and TRBJ2-7, the complete variable domain reads DVKVTQSSRYLVKRTGEKVFLECVQDMDHENMFWYRQDPGLGLRLIYFSYDVKMKEKGDIPEGYSVSREKKERFSLILESASTNQTSMYLCASSSPRVSYEQYFGPGTRLTVT.

This clonotype was counted between two and nine times. The V and J genes are TRBV12-3 or TRBV12-4 and TRBJ2-5; D unclear. V lost 3 bases to trimming and J lost 5 bases, with 10 bases between them. CDR3 length: 13 amino acids. The CDR3 coding sequence is TGTGCCAGCAGTTTGGATAGCCGGGAGACCCAGTACTTC. Translated, it gives CASSLDSRETQYF.

This clonotype is medium-sized by share. The chain combines TRBV28 with TRBJ1-1; D not certain. The CDR3 spans 16 residues. Germline CDR1 and CDR2: MDHEN and SYDVKM. The V end lost 7 bases, the J end lost 0 bases, and 18 bases lay between the germline ends. The chain's CDR3 is CASISPAGRMNTEAFF. CDR3 nucleotide sequence: TGTGCCAGCATCTCCCCGGCAGGCCGCATGAACACTGAAGCTTTCTTT.

The chain employs TRBV3-1 and TRBJ2-2; D may be TRBD2 (6 bases). Germline CDR1 reads LGHDT; CDR2 reads YNNKEL (reference sequence). The V gene lost 4 bases and the J gene lost 6 bases, with 12 bases spanning the gap. The CDR3 runs to 14 residues. The CDR3 reads CASSLMEGPGELFF. In nucleotides, the CDR3 is TGTGCCAGCAGCCTTATGGAGGGGCCCGGGGAGCTGTTTTTT.

The CDR3 DNA follows: TGCAGCGTTGAAGAACTGTACAGGGGACGCGAGCAGTACTTC. Encoded protein: CSVEELYRGREQYF. The chain joins TRBV29-1 to TRBJ2-7; 7 bases match TRBD1. V dropped 0 bases and J dropped 6; count of bases not matched to a gene: 8. Looked up from germline, CDR1 is SQVTM and CDR2 is ANQGSEA. The CDR3 is made up of 14 amino acids.

This clonotype was seen more than once but under ten times. J is TRBJ2-2 and V is TRBV15, with 7 bases that match TRBD1. CDR1 is LNHNV, CDR2 YYDKDF, per germline (reference sequence). The V gene end was trimmed by 1 base and the J gene end by 4 bases; junction bases not matched to a gene: 6. The CDR3 runs 16 residues. CDR3 in amino acids: CATSRVARQGTGELFF. The CDR3 nucleotides read TGTGCCACCAGCAGAGTAGCCCGACAGGGCACCGGGGAGCTGTTTTTT.

The chain couples TRBV27 to TRBJ2-7, with TRBD2 matching over 7 bases. Germline lookup yields CDR1 MNHEY and CDR2 SMNVEV (reference sequence). There are 13 residues in the CDR3. J was trimmed by 3 bases and V by 5 bases; bases with no gene match: 4. CDR3 bases: TGTGCCAGCAGTGCACAGCGGGGCTACGAGCAGTACTTC. Protein: CASSAQRGYEQYF.

The chain joins TRBV27 to TRBJ1-2; 9 nucleotides match TRBD1. Per germline, CDR1 MNHEY and CDR2 SMNVEV (reference sequence). V gave up 6 bases and J gave up 3 bases; unmatched junction bases: 14. CDR3 length: 17 amino acids. Here the CDR3 reads CASSPRLQGAQDYGYTF. The CDR3 nucleotides are TGTGCCAGCAGCCCACGCTTACAGGGGGCACAGGACTATGGCTACACCTTC.

The CDR3 nucleotides read TGTGCCTGGAGGACACAGGGTCGGGGCTACACCTTC. Amino acid sequence: CAWRTQGRGYTF. This chain connects TRBV30 to TRBJ1-2; a weak D match, TRBD1 (6 bases). Trimming pared 3 bases from V and 8 bases from J, leaving 13 bases between. The CDR3 length is 12 residues. CDR1 and CDR2 from the germline V gene are GTSNPN and SVGIG (reference sequence).

There are a few counts of this clonotype. This chain joins TRBV19 and TRBJ1-2, with D maybe TRBD1 (6 bases). The V and J ends lost 6 bases and 6 bases respectively, with 14 bases between them. CDR1 LNHDA and CDR2 SQIVND come from the germline V gene (reference sequence). The CDR3 length is 13 residues. The CDR3 loop is CASSPRGTHGYTF. CDR3 bases: TGTGCCAGTAGCCCAAGGGGGACCCATGGCTACACCTTC.

The chain couples TRBV18 to TRBJ2-1, with 10 bases matching TRBD2. V shed 3 bases and J 0 bases; nucleotides not matched to a gene: 5. CDR1 is KGHSH and CDR2 is LQKENI in the germline V gene. There are 17 residues in the CDR3. In DNA form, the CDR3 reads TGTGCCAGCTCACCTCTAGCGGGGGCCAGCTCCTACAATGAGCAGTTCTTC. This gives the protein CASSPLAGASSYNEQFF.

The sample holds a few counts of this clonotype. The chain uses TRBV7-2 and TRBJ2-2, with 8 bases fitting TRBD1. The J segment lost 7 bases and the V segment lost 1 base, leaving 11 bases of the junction unmatched. This CDR3 comprises 17 residues. CDR1 is SGHTA, CDR2 FQGNSA, per germline. Written as DNA, the CDR3 is TGTGCCAGCAGCTTAGGCCCAGGGGGCAAGGTTGGCGGGGAGCTGTTTTTT. Residues: CASSLGPGGKVGGELFF. The variable domain in full, completed from reference TRBV7-2 and TRBJ2-2, reads GAGVSQSPSNKVTEKGKDVELRCDPISGHTALYWYRQSLGQGLEFLIYFQGNSAPDKSGLPSDRFSAERTGGSVSTLTIQRTQQEDSAVYLCASSLGPGGKVGGELFFGEGSRLTVL.

Here the CDR3 DNA reads TGTGCCAGCACCTCAAGTACGGGGACAGGGTCCTACGAGCAGTACTTC. The encoded protein is CASTSSTGTGSYEQYF. The chain is built from TRBV13 and TRBJ2-7; the match to TRBD1 covers 9 bases. CDR3 size: 16 residues. The germline V gene encodes CDR1 PRHDT and CDR2 FYEKMQ (reference sequence). Germline trimming cut 7 bases from V and 1 base from J; bases unmatched to any gene: 11.

The V gene is TRBV12-3 or TRBV12-4, the J gene TRBJ2-1; D tentatively reads TRBD1 or TRBD2 (6 bases each). This CDR3 comprises 14 residues. Trimming took off 11 bases at V and 7 bases at J, with 21 bases between the two ends. The CDR3 reads CASLWGASRNEQFF. The CDR3 DNA reads as TGTGCCTCCCTATGGGGGGCTAGCCGAAATGAGCAGTTCTTC.